These 15 T cell receptor beta chains share one sample of origin, sequenced in a study of metastatic and nonmetastatic thyroid tumors. Every patient was untreated before thyroid surgery. TCRdb called clones again from the PCR reads with MiXCR. Of 25,000 to 35,000 clones listed, 25% to 30% are singletons. Sequencing was performed on blood. These receptors came from a female donor with papillary thyroid cancer or a benign thyroid nodule (not recorded which). Some clones in this sample may be carry-over from other donors' samples.

The gene calls are TRBV11-2 and TRBJ2-7; 8 bases align to TRBD2. The CDR3 spans 15 residues. Per germline, CDR1 SGHAT and CDR2 FQNNGV. V shed 1 base and J 2 bases; nucleotides not matched to a gene: 4. CDR3 region: CASSLGSGSTYEQYF. Here the CDR3 DNA reads TGTGCCAGCAGCTTAGGAAGCGGGAGTACCTACGAGCAGTACTTC. Looking up the rest from reference TRBV11-2 and TRBJ2-7 gives the full variable domain: EAGVAQSPRYKIIEKRQSVAFWCNPISGHATLYWYQQILGQGPKLLIQFQNNGVVDDSQLPKDRFSAERLKGVDSTLKIQPAKLEDSAVYLCASSLGSGSTYEQYFGPGTRLTVT.

This clone showed up just a few times. The CDR3 protein is CASSSGGVSYNEQFF. In nucleotides, the CDR3 is TGTGCCAGCAGTTCAGGGGGCGTATCCTACAATGAGCAGTTCTTC. J is TRBJ2-1 and V is TRBV28; the match to TRBD1 covers 8 bases. CDR3 length: 15 amino acids. Germline V gene data show CDR1 as MDHEN and CDR2 as SYDVKM. Unmatched junction bases numbered 3, after V lost 4 bases and J lost 1 base.

The sample holds a few counts of this clone. This chain links TRBV18 with TRBJ2-3; tentatively, D is TRBD1 (5 bases). Trimming took off 3 bases at V and 8 bases at J, with 12 bases between the two ends. The germline CDR1 and CDR2 sequences are KGHSH and LQKENI. The CDR3 runs to 13 residues. The DNA for the CDR3 is TGTGCCAGCTCACCCTTCAGGGTAAGTACGCAGTATTTT. It codes for CASSPFRVSTQYF.

This clone was observed at least ten times. The chain has TRBV7-2 and TRBJ2-5, with 10 positions matching TRBD2. The germline CDR1 and CDR2 sequences are SGHTA and FQGNSA. Trimming at V came to 5 bases and at J to 1 base, leaving 7 bases not matched to a gene. The CDR3 sequence is 16 residues long. In nucleotides, the CDR3 is TGTGCCAGCAGCGATGGACTAGCGGTTATCCAAGAGACCCAGTACTTC. Its protein product is CASSDGLAVIQETQYF.

In this sample, this clone turned up a few times. The CDR3 DNA is TGTGCCAGCAGTTCTCGAGAGGCAGGGGGCTACGAGCAGTACTTC. Its protein is CASSSREAGGYEQYF. This chain links TRBV6-5 with TRBJ2-7, with TRBD1 matching 7 bases. This CDR3 has 15 residues. CDR1 and CDR2 (germline): MNHEY, SVGAGI. The V gene end was trimmed by 4 bases and the J gene end by 3 bases; junction bases not matched to a gene: 9.

This clone was found once. The CDR3 loop reads CASSPSIRGATEQYF. The CDR3 DNA reads as TGCGCCAGCAGCCCAAGTATCCGGGGGGCGACTGAGCAGTACTTC. The rearrangement uses TRBV5-1 and TRBJ2-7; possibly TRBD2 for D (7 bases). Trimming removed 4 bases at V and 7 bases at J, with 21 bases between. The CDR3 is 15 residues long. CDR1 SGHRS and CDR2 YFSETQ come from the germline V gene.

DNA for the CDR3: TGTGCCAGCTCACGATCGACAAACTATGGCTACACCTTC. Translated, it gives CASSRSTNYGYTF. V is TRBV18 and J is TRBJ1-2; D call uncertain. CDR3 length: 13 residues. V gave up 4 bases and J gave up 2 bases, with 8 bases separating them. Per germline, CDR1 KGHSH and CDR2 LQKENI.

There are many counts of this clone. The sample has other DNA sequences that encode this CDR3 too. CDR3 bases: TGTGCCAGCTCACCCGGGACAGAAGTTGGCTACACCTTC. Amino acid sequence: CASSPGTEVGYTF. The V gene is TRBV18, the J gene TRBJ1-2; 7 bases are a match to TRBD1. Germline V gives CDR1 KGHSH, CDR2 LQKENI. V was clipped by 3 bases and J by 7 bases; unmatched bases: 5. The CDR3 loop spans 13 amino acids.

This clone was recorded many times. The V call is TRBV4-1, the J call TRBJ2-7; D ambiguous. V lost 4 bases and J lost 6, with 19 bases in between. This CDR3 spans 15 amino acids. The germline V gene encodes CDR1 MGHRA and CDR2 YSYEKL. The CDR3 region is CASSPPASPYREQYF. In nucleotides, the CDR3 is TGCGCCAGCAGCCCGCCAGCCAGCCCCTACCGCGAGCAGTACTTC.

The chain combines TRBV19 with TRBJ1-1, with 10 positions matching TRBD1. The CDR3 loop spans 15 amino acids. J lost 1 base, V lost 7 bases, and 6 bases had no gene match. Germline V CDR1 and CDR2: LNHDA, SQIVND (reference sequence). The CDR3 DNA reads as TGTGCCAGTACCGACAGGGGGCGTTGGAACACTGAAGCTTTCTTT. Its translation is CASTDRGRWNTEAFF.

Ten or more counts support this clone. The rearrangement joins TRBV5-1 to TRBJ2-2; D is perhaps TRBD1 (5 bases). The V gene lost 0 bases and the J gene lost 5 bases, with 14 bases spanning the gap. CDR3 size: 16 residues. The germline CDR1 and CDR2 sequences are SGHRS and YFSETQ. CDR3 amino acids: CASSLEQVARTGELFF. For the CDR3, the DNA is TGCGCCAGCAGCTTGGAACAGGTGGCGAGGACCGGGGAGCTGTTTTTT. Full variable domain (outside the CDR3, taken from reference TRBV5-1 and TRBJ2-2): KAGVTQTPRYLIKTRGQQVTLSCSPISGHRSVSWYQQTPGQGLQFLFEYFSETQRNKGNFPGRFSGRQFSNSRSEMNVSTLELGDSALYLCASSLEQVARTGELFFGEGSRLTVL.

This clone was seen at least ten times. This chain links TRBV12-5 with TRBJ2-1; 7 nucleotides align to TRBD2. The CDR3 length is 16 residues. V trimming: 0 bases; J trimming: 4 bases; junction bases outside the gene matches: 6. In germline, CDR1 is LGHNT, CDR2 FRNRAP. CDR3 in amino acids: CASGLVPGGGYNEQFF. The CDR3 DNA reads as TGTGCTAGTGGTTTGGTACCTGGGGGAGGGTACAATGAGCAGTTCTTC. The whole variable domain, filled in from reference TRBV12-5 and TRBJ2-1, reads DARVTQTPRHKVTEMGQEVTMRCQPILGHNTVFWYRQTMMQGLELLAYFRNRAPLDDSGMPKDRFSAEMPDATLATLKIQPSEPRDSAVYFCASGLVPGGGYNEQFFGPGTRLTVL.

This clone was picked up many times. This rearrangement joins TRBV12-3 or TRBV12-4 to TRBJ2-1; 8 positions match TRBD1. This CDR3 is 15 amino acids long. With 6 bases clipped from V and 8 bases from J, the junction kept 12 bases outside the gene matches. The DNA for the CDR3 is TGTGCCAGCAGCCCCGAGGACAGGGAAAGCGATGAGCAGTTCTTC. Protein product: CASSPEDRESDEQFF.

The table lists this clone with many counts. The identical CDR3 is also encoded by other nucleotide sequences in the sample. V and J are TRBV24-1 and TRBJ2-6; tentatively, D is TRBD1 (6 bases). The CDR3 is 20 residues long. Germline CDR1 is KGHDR and CDR2 is SFDVKD. Trimming took off 9 bases at V and 0 bases at J, with 26 bases between the two ends. CDR3 nucleotide sequence: TGTGCCACCCAGGATCCTACTCCCGGGACAAGCAGCTCTGGGGCCAACGTCCTGACTTTC. Protein sequence: CATQDPTPGTSSSGANVLTF.

The genes are TRBV7-9 and TRBJ2-2; TRBD1 is a possible D gene (5 bases). Trimming cost V 3 bases and J 9 bases, with 14 bases left between them. CDR3 length equals 14 residues. Germline V CDR1 and CDR2: SEHNR, FQNEAQ (reference sequence). CDR3 residues: CASSLPGSFRELFF. DNA of the CDR3: TGTGCCAGCAGCTTGCCAGGGTCGTTTCGGGAGCTGTTTTTT.